The 16 T cell receptor beta chains listed next were all sequenced from one sample in a study of shared clonotypes between healthy human individuals. TCRdb's copy holds only in-frame clones and misses some; the assay was immunoSEQ multiplex PCR. The sample records fewer than 3 million clones, just under 95% being singletons. Sequencing used naive CD4+ T cells from PBMCs. Subset denoted: CD45RA+ positively selected. These receptors were collected from a man aged 18 to 30 in good health. Some clones in this sample may be carry-over from other donors' samples.

In DNA, the CDR3 is TGTGCCAGCTCACCGTCCGGGACAGGGGGCCCCTACGAGCAGTACTTC. Residues: CASSPSGTGGPYEQYF. The rearrangement joins TRBV18 to TRBJ2-7, with 12 bases aligning to TRBD1. Germline trimming cut 3 bases from V and 2 bases from J; bases unmatched to any gene: 5. Per germline, CDR1 KGHSH and CDR2 LQKENI. CDR3 size: 16 residues.

V is TRBV5-1 and J is TRBJ2-7, with D uncertain. Trimming took off 2 bases at V and 0 bases at J, with 6 bases between the two ends. Germline values: CDR1 SGHRS, CDR2 YFSETQ. The CDR3 length is 13 residues. The CDR3 protein is CASSFHSSYEQYF. The DNA for the CDR3 is TGCGCCAGCAGCTTTCACAGCTCCTACGAGCAGTACTTC.

The sample holds one count of this clone. Additional DNA sequences in this sample encode the identical CDR3. The gene calls are TRBV5-1 and TRBJ2-3; possibly TRBD2 for D (5 bases). V was trimmed by 0 bases and J by 0 bases, leaving 11 bases between them. From germline, CDR1 is SGHRS and CDR2 YFSETQ. The CDR3 spans 16 residues. The CDR3 region is CASSLARGLSTDTQYF. The DNA of the CDR3 is TGCGCCAGCAGCTTGGCCAGAGGGCTAAGCACAGATACGCAGTATTTT.

The genes are TRBV19 and TRBJ1-5, with 8 nucleotides matching TRBD1. This CDR3 comprises 16 residues. V was pared by 4 bases and J by 7 bases, with 12 bases of the junction left unmatched. Germline CDR1 and CDR2: LNHDA and SQIVND (reference sequence). The CDR3, as DNA: TGTGCCAGTAGTACACGTGACAGGGGAGGAGGCCAGCCCCAGCATTTT. Its protein product is CASSTRDRGGGQPQHF.

The chain employs TRBV7-9 and TRBJ1-4; a weak D match, TRBD1 (6 bases). The V and J ends lost 5 bases and 2 bases respectively, with 15 bases between them. Germline CDR1 is SEHNR and CDR2 is FQNEAQ (reference sequence). The length of the CDR3 is 16 residues. The CDR3: CASSIDYRATNEKLFF. The CDR3 coding sequence is TGTGCCAGCAGCATCGACTACAGGGCTACTAATGAAAAACTGTTTTTT.

This sequence joins TRBV11-3 and TRBJ1-1, with no clear D. The CDR3 consists of 13 residues. V was clipped by 5 bases and J by 4 bases, with 11 bases between them. CDR1 is SGHNT and CDR2 is YENEEA in the germline V gene. The CDR3 DNA reads as TGTGCCAGCAGCCCGAGTGGTGGCACTGAAGCTTTCTTT. It translates to CASSPSGGTEAFF.

This clone was counted a few times. Other DNA sequences in the sample encode the same CDR3. The chain employs TRBV9 and TRBJ2-1; 11 bases agree with TRBD2. The length of the CDR3 is 15 residues. V trimming: 2 bases; J trimming: 4 bases; junction bases outside the gene matches: 2. CDR1 and CDR2 from the germline V gene are SGDLS and YYNGEE. CDR3 DNA: TGTGCCAGCAGCGTGACTAGCGGGGTTTACAATGAGCAGTTCTTC. Encoded protein: CASSVTSGVYNEQFF.

The chain has TRBV6-6 and TRBJ1-2; the D is unclear. Germline values: CDR1 MNHNY, CDR2 SVGAGI (reference sequence). V lost 6 bases and J lost 7, with 9 bases in between. The length of the CDR3 is 11 residues. CDR3 DNA: TGTGCCAGCAGCCCGGGAGGTGGCTACACCTTC. Protein sequence: CASSPGGGYTF.

In DNA, the CDR3 is TGTGCCAGCAGCGGGGACCCGGCCCACTATGGCTACACCTTC. Protein sequence: CASSGDPAHYGYTF. This sequence joins TRBV6-1 and TRBJ1-2; D may be TRBD1 (5 bases). Trimming took off 6 bases at V and 3 bases at J, with 14 bases between the two ends. The CDR3 sequence is 14 residues long. Germline V gives CDR1 MNHNS, CDR2 SASEGT.

The V gene is TRBV28, the J gene TRBJ2-1, with 7 bases identical to TRBD2. Trimming took 6 bases from V and 2 from J; bases not matched to a gene: 4. Per the germline V gene, CDR1 is MDHEN and CDR2 is SYDVKM. The CDR3 has 14 residues. CDR3: CASSPTSAYNEQFF. CDR3 nucleotide sequence: TGTGCCAGCAGCCCTACTAGCGCCTACAATGAGCAGTTCTTC.

V usage is TRBV28 and J usage is TRBJ1-1; no firm D call. The germline V gene encodes CDR1 MDHEN and CDR2 SYDVKM. V dropped 6 bases and J dropped 7 bases, with 15 bases sitting between them. This CDR3 is 13 amino acids long. CDR3: CASSYHPLSEAFF. The CDR3 bases are TGTGCCAGCAGCTACCACCCGCTGAGTGAAGCTTTCTTT.

The gene calls are TRBV27 and TRBJ2-7, with TRBD1 matching 10 bases. V dropped 5 bases and J dropped 2; count of bases not matched to a gene: 9. The CDR3 totals 16 residues. Germline V gene lookup returns CDR1 MNHEY and CDR2 SMNVEV (reference sequence). The CDR3 region is CASSPRDRGYTYEQYF. In DNA, the CDR3 is TGTGCCAGCAGTCCGCGGGACAGGGGTTACACCTACGAGCAGTACTTC.

V usage is TRBV7-9 and J usage is TRBJ1-3, with 7 bases aligning to TRBD1. The CDR3 runs to 14 residues. J gave up 8 bases and V 2 bases, and 6 bases lay outside the gene matches. In germline, CDR1 is SEHNR, CDR2 FQNEAQ (reference sequence). The CDR3 DNA is TGTGCCAGCAGCTTATCGGCAGGGGGAGACACCATATATTTT. Encoded protein: CASSLSAGGDTIYF.

This clone was detected only once. CDR3 nucleotide sequence: TGTGCCAGCAGCCAACACACGGGACTAGAGTATGGTGAGCAGTTCTTC. Protein product: CASSQHTGLEYGEQFF. The V call is TRBV11-2, the J call TRBJ2-1; TRBD2 aligns across 8 bases. Germline V gives CDR1 SGHAT, CDR2 FQNNGV. V lost 5 bases and J lost 9; bases outside the gene matches: 15. The CDR3 runs to 16 residues.

CDR3 region: CASSFRGGEAYGYTF. In nucleotides, the CDR3 is TGTGCCAGCAGCTTCCGCGGAGGAGAAGCCTATGGCTACACCTTC. This chain links TRBV7-9 with TRBJ1-2; D is undetermined. Germline-derived CDR1 and CDR2 are SEHNR and FQNEAQ (reference sequence). V was shortened by 3 bases and J by 4 bases, with 15 bases between the two germline ends. There are 15 residues in the CDR3.

This chain joins TRBV11-2 and TRBJ1-2; TRBD1 might be the D (6 bases). The CDR3 totals 14 residues. The V end lost 6 bases, the J end lost 3 bases, and 14 bases lay between the germline ends. CDR1 is SGHAT and CDR2 is FQNNGV in the germline V gene. The CDR3 sequence is CASRNLQGHYGYTF. The CDR3 region has the DNA TGTGCCAGCAGAAACCTACAGGGACACTATGGCTACACCTTC.